This T cell receptor (beta chain) was profiled in a study of neoadjuvant anti-PD-1 for oral cavity cancer. Cohort: HPV-negative, locally advanced oral cavity squamous cell carcinoma patients. Only in-frame clones appear in the TCRdb table, and some are missing; sequencing was by immunoSEQ multiplex PCR. The table records about 14,000 clones, over 55% of them present only once. The CDR3 spans 15 residues. Germline CDR1 reads SGHAT; CDR2 reads FQNNGV. V was pared by 8 bases and J by 4 bases, with 17 bases between. The TCR sequence derives from a person aged 35 to 85 with oral cavity squamous cell carcinoma. The source material was PBMCs, sampled before nivolumab (anti-PD-1) treatment. The chain uses TRBV11-2 and TRBJ1-4; no definite D call. The CDR3: CASRKPGRDNEKLFF. CDR3 bases: TGTGCCAGCCGAAAACCCGGCAGAGATAATGAAAAACTGTTTTTT. Full variable domain (outside the CDR3, taken from reference TRBV11-2 and TRBJ1-4): EAGVAQSPRYKIIEKRQSVAFWCNPISGHATLYWYQQILGQGPKLLIQFQNNGVVDDSQLPKDRFSAERLKGVDSTLKIQPAKLEDSAVYLCASRKPGRDNEKLFFGSGTQLSVL.